This is a list of T cell receptor beta chains from one sample in a study of blood T cell repertoires in COVID-19. TCRdb's copy holds only in-frame clones and misses some; the assay was immunoSEQ multiplex PCR. Of 120,000 to 150,000 clones listed, about 87% are singletons. Sequencing was done on a sample of peripheral blood. The receptors come from a man older than 75 with acute or convalescent COVID-19. Each CDR3 is given with its conserved first and last residue. A D gene is named only where the DNA matches it firmly. Clone sizes are given selectively: once, few, many, or a class where the clone is expanded.

d_gene,v_gene,j_gene,abundance,CDR3aa,CDR3nt
-,TRBV10-3,TRBJ1-6,-,CAISEGSRFSPLHF,TGTGCCATCAGTGAGGGATCCAGGTTTTCACCCCTCCACTTT
-,TRBV5-1,TRBJ1-5,-,CASSLWGDGQPQHF,TGCGCCAGCAGCTTGTGGGGGGACGGCCAGCCCCAGCATTTT
-,TRBV11-2,TRBJ2-7,-,CASSPRGYSQSEQYF,TGTGCCAGCAGCCCTAGGGGGTACTCCCAAAGCGAGCAGTACTTC
TRBD2,TRBV3-1/TRBV3-2,TRBJ2-7,-,CASSQEIAGGPYEQYF,TGTGCCAGCAGCCAAGAGATAGCGGGGGGGCCCTACGAGCAGTACTTC
-,TRBV11-1,TRBJ2-7,once,CASSLTQVSPYEQYF,TGTGCCAGCAGCCTCACCCAGGTGTCTCCCTACGAGCAGTACTTC
-,TRBV5-1,TRBJ1-6,-,CASSLIQGKNSPLHF,TGCGCCAGCAGCTTAATTCAGGGGAAAAATTCACCCCTCCACTTT
-,TRBV11-3,TRBJ2-5,-,CASSLGAGNQETQYF,TGTGCCAGCAGCTTAGGGGCAGGGAATCAAGAGACCCAGTACTTC
TRBD2,TRBV28,TRBJ2-3,-,CASSLWAGGTDTQYF,TGTGCCAGCAGTTTATGGGCGGGGGGCACAGATACGCAGTATTTT
-,TRBV6-1,TRBJ1-1,few,CASSESVNTEAFF,TGTGCCAGCAGTGAATCGGTGAACACTGAAGCTTTCTTT
TRBD2,TRBV5-5,TRBJ2-1,-,CASSLTSGGYNEQFF,TGTGCCAGCAGCTTGACTAGCGGGGGTTACAATGAGCAGTTCTTC
-,TRBV28,TRBJ1-6,-,CASSFSNSPLHF,TGTGCCAGCAGTTTCAGTAATTCACCCCTCCACTTT
-,TRBV2,TRBJ2-2,-,CASSSTRLNTGELFF,TGTGCCAGCAGTTCGACGAGGCTGAACACCGGGGAGCTGTTTTTT
TRBD1,TRBV18,TRBJ2-2,-,CASSPYRGTGIAGELFF,TGTGCCAGCTCACCCTACAGGGGCACAGGAATAGCTGGGGAGCTGTTTTTT
TRBD2,TRBV27,TRBJ2-7,-,CASSLSGGGGYEQYF,TGTGCCAGCAGTTTATCGGGCGGGGGGGGCTACGAGCAGTACTTC
TRBD1,TRBV5-4,TRBJ2-7,-,CASSRQGAPSYEQYF,TGTGCCAGCAGCCGGCAGGGGGCCCCATCCTACGAGCAGTACTTC
TRBD1,TRBV2,TRBJ1-1,-,CASRDRETMNTEAFF,TGTGCCAGCAGGGACAGGGAGACCATGAACACTGAAGCTTTCTTT
-,TRBV27,TRBJ2-3,-,CASSPGTLRTDTQYF,TGTGCCAGCAGCCCCGGGACACTTCGCACAGATACGCAGTATTTT
TRBD1,TRBV7-8,TRBJ2-7,medium-sized,CASSFGTGGLSSYEQYF,TGTGCCAGCAGCTTCGGGACAGGGGGCCTTAGCTCCTACGAGCAGTACTTC
TRBD1,TRBV28,TRBJ1-1,-,CASPPGGRRTNTEAFF,TGTGCCAGCCCCCCAGGGGGCAGACGGACGAACACTGAAGCTTTCTTT
-,TRBV6-6,TRBJ2-5,-,CASRSTEETQYF,TGTGCCAGCAGGTCCACGGAAGAGACCCAGTACTTC